This TCR beta chain originates from a study of OX40 agonist ivuxolimab in advanced cancers. Study-wide background: Patients with hepatocellular carcinoma, melanoma, renal cell or head and neck cancer made up the dose-escalation patients.

The germline gives CDR1 LNHDA, CDR2 SQIVND (reference sequence). The V gene end was trimmed by 7 bases and the J gene end by 6 bases; junction bases not matched to a gene: 10. The CDR3 has 15 residues. As for this clone: Its antigen is unidentified.

Data came from immunoSEQ multiplex PCR; TCRdb stores just in-frame clones and leaves some out. The sample has 75,000 to 80,000 clones; roughly 91% are singletons. Overall study findings and caveats: Averaging showed that CD8+ T cells had more expanded clones than CD4+ did. With doses of 0.1 to 3.0 mg/kg, CD4+ and CD8+ blood T cells had undergone clonal expansion by week 6.

Baseline, cycle 4 day 1, and cycle 7 day 1 were the blood sampling points. The receptor was derived from an adult with an advanced solid tumor such as melanoma, head and neck, liver or kidney cancer. The chain has TRBV19 and TRBJ2-2; 8 bases align to TRBD2. The source was CD4+ or CD8+ T cells sorted from blood, collected in a trial of the OX40 agonist ivuxolimab. The CDR3 nucleotides read TGTGCCAGTATACTTAGCGGGATCTCCGCCGGGGAGCTGTTTTTT. Residues: CASILSGISAGELFF. The full variable domain, completed using reference TRBV19 and TRBJ2-2, is DGGITQSPKYLFRKEGQNVTLSCEQNLNHDAMYWYRQDPGQGLRLIYYSQIVNDFQKGDIAEGYSVSREKKESFPLTVTSAQKNPTAFYLCASILSGISAGELFFGEGSRLTVL.